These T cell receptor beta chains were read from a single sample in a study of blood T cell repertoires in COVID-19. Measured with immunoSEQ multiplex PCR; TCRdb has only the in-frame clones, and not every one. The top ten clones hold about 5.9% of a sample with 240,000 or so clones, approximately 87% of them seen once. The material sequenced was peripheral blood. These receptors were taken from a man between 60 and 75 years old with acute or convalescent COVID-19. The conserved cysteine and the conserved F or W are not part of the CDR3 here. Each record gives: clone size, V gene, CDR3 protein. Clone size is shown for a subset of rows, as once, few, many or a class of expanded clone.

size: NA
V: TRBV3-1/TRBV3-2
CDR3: ASSPTDSGNTIY

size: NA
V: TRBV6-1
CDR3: ASSAGTSGWSYNSPLH

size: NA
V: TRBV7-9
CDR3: ASSPPLGLAGVYQVEQF

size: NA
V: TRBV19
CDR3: ASSIKGYRAGENEQF

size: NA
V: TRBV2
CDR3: ARRNRVETEAF

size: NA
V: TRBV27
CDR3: ASSQILNYLSEQY

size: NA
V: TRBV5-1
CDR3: ASSLRWTGVVANEKLF

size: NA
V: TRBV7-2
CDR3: ASSGLGHQPQH

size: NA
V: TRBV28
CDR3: ASSSWTGRNTGELF

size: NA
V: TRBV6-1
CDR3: ASSETSGRAGRDTQY

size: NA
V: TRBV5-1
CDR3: ASSLAGVTGLSYNSPLH

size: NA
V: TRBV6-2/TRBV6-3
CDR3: ASSYSIAGFGEQY

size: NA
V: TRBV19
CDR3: ASSNRVQGYEQY

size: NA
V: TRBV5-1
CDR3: ASSSSPPSYEQY

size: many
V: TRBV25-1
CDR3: ASSLYGSYEQY

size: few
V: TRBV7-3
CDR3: ASSRPSGDPSTDTQY

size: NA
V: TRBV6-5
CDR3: ASSHRGGELF

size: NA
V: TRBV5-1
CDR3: ASAKQTNYGYT

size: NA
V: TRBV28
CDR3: ASSQYDRKT

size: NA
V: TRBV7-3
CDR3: ASSTIAESNEQF

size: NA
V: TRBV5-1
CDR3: ASSLATGTGGEETQY

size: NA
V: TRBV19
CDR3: ASLGTSGSSYNEQF

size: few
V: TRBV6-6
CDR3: ASSRTSSNQPQH

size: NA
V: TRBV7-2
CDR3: ASSPTNYGYT

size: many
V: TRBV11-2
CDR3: ASRRRASGGLSYEQY

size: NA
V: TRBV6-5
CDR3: ASMSSSSPLH

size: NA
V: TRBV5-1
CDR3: ASSRTGVAGRETQY

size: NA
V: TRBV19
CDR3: ASSDSANEKLF

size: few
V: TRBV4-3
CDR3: ASSQVRASGDYEQY